The clone carrying this T cell receptor beta chain turned up a few times. Its antigen is currently unknown. This specimen belongs to a study of T-cell reconstitution after alpha-beta-depleted transplantation in children. General study points: Two months or so post-transplant, alpha-beta T cells reportedly derived from several hundred expanded graft clones.

Using unique molecular identifiers, the investigators prepared the TCRbeta library. From the PCR reads, TCRdb called clonotypes with MiXCR, one entry per CDR3 protein. Here the sample spans about 580,000 distinct CDR3 sequences, 20% to 25% being singletons. The germline CDR1 and CDR2 sequences are LGHDT and YNNKEL (reference sequence). CDR3 length equals 14 residues. V dropped 4 bases and J dropped 4 bases, with 13 bases sitting between them. Specimen: PBMCs, mostly from graft donor cells, collected 360 days after TCRalphabeta/CD19-depleted stem cell transplant. This sequence was found in a boy in the first two years of life who had a stem cell transplant for acute myeloid leukemia, so the T cells may come from the graft donor. The chain uses TRBV3-1 and TRBJ2-5, with a weak D call TRBD1 (5 bases). The CDR3 nucleotides read TGTGCCAGCAGCCCAGGGATCCTGGGAGAGACCCAGTACTTC. Encoded protein: CASSPGILGETQYF.